One and the same sample provided the 23 T cell receptor beta chains below, sequenced in a study of blood T cell repertoires in COVID-19. The data were produced by immunoSEQ multiplex PCR, yet TCRdb's version contains in-frame clones alone and is incomplete. The table lists roughly 90,000 clones, around nine tenths of them singletons. The sample taken for sequencing was peripheral blood. These receptor sequences come from a man aged 40-49 years with acute or convalescent COVID-19.

The rearrangement uses TRBV11-2 and TRBJ2-1; maybe TRBD1 (5 bases). The germline V and J ends were trimmed by 8 bases and 6 bases, with 11 bases remaining between them. Germline loops: CDR1 SGHAT, CDR2 FQNNGV. CDR3 length: 12 amino acids. This CDR3 is CASAGLVNEQFF. The DNA of the CDR3 is TGTGCCAGCGCAGGGTTGGTCAATGAGCAGTTCTTC.

The J gene is TRBJ1-3, the V gene TRBV6-5; possibly TRBD1 for D (6 bases). Looked up from germline, CDR1 is MNHEY and CDR2 is SVGAGI. CDR3 length: 15 residues. The germline V and J ends were trimmed by 11 bases and 8 bases, with 25 bases remaining between them. For the CDR3, the DNA is TGTGCCGGGATCGAGACAGCCCCGCAGGGGTACACCATATATTTT. Protein: CAGIETAPQGYTIYF.

The chain links TRBV19 to TRBJ1-1; a weak D match, TRBD1 (6 bases). The CDR3 runs 14 residues. Germline assignment: CDR1 LNHDA and CDR2 SQIVND (reference sequence). Deletions cut 5 bases from V and 1 base from J, with 11 bases between. DNA for the CDR3: TGTGCCAGTAGTCCCACAGGGCGGAACACTGAAGCTTTCTTT. Protein: CASSPTGRNTEAFF.

V gene TRBV24-1 combines with J gene TRBJ2-1; possible D gene TRBD2, 5 bases. The V gene's germline CDR1 is KGHDR and CDR2 SFDVKD. The CDR3 is 12 amino acids. Trimming took off 5 bases at V and 5 bases at J, with 6 bases between the two ends. This CDR3 is CATSGGHNEQFF. CDR3 in DNA: TGTGCCACCAGTGGAGGGCACAATGAGCAGTTCTTC.

The chain uses TRBV9 and TRBJ2-5; 9 nucleotides agree with TRBD1. The CDR3 covers 15 residues. The trim removed 3 bases at V and 5 bases at J, leaving 8 bases unmatched. CDR1 is SGDLS, CDR2 YYNGEE, per germline. This chain's CDR3 is CASSAEDRGWETQYF. CDR3 in DNA: TGTGCCAGCAGCGCCGAAGACAGGGGGTGGGAGACCCAGTACTTC.

This rearrangement joins TRBV3-1 (or the pseudogene TRBV3-2) to TRBJ2-5; 7 positions match TRBD2. CDR1 and CDR2 (germline): LGHDT, YNNKEL (reference sequence). V lost 4 bases to trimming and J lost 1 base; unmatched junction nucleotides: 6. This CDR3 is 15 amino acids long. In DNA form, the CDR3 reads TGTGCCAGCAGCCCGCTAGCGGAGATCCAAGAGACCCAGTACTTC. Its translation is CASSPLAEIQETQYF.

J is TRBJ1-2 and V is TRBV5-6; possibly TRBD1 for D (6 bases). Trimming took off 2 bases at V and 4 bases at J, with 15 bases between the two ends. Germline V gene data show CDR1 as SGHDT and CDR2 as YYEEEE. This CDR3 spans 15 amino acids. In nucleotides, the CDR3 is TGTGCCAGCAGCTTCATGGGGGCCTCTAGCTATGGCTACACCTTC. Translated, it gives CASSFMGASSYGYTF.

This clone has just one count. The chain carries TRBV7-8 and TRBJ1-5, with 7 bases matching TRBD1. There are 14 residues in the CDR3. From germline, CDR1 is SGHVS and CDR2 FQNEAQ. The ends lost 3 bases at V and 2 bases at J; junction bases unmatched: 1. CDR3 protein: CASSFDRGNQPQHF. CDR3 in DNA: TGTGCCAGCAGCTTCGACAGGGGCAATCAGCCCCAGCATTTT.

V usage is TRBV6-1 and J usage is TRBJ2-5; 7 bases are shared with TRBD2. With 2 bases clipped from V and 5 bases from J, the junction kept 5 bases outside the gene matches. The germline CDR1 and CDR2 sequences are MNHNS and SASEGT. The CDR3 totals 14 residues. CDR3 nucleotide sequence: TGTGCCAGCAGTGAATGGGGGGGAGAGGAGACCCAGTACTTC. Residues: CASSEWGGEETQYF.

Here the CDR3 DNA reads TGTGCCAGCAGCCAAGTACTCCGACTCACTGAAGCTTTCTTT. Translation gives CASSQVLRLTEAFF. The V gene is TRBV4-2, the J gene TRBJ1-1; D uncertain. Germline loops: CDR1 LGHNA, CDR2 YNFKEQ. Trimming removed 1 base at V and 4 bases at J, with 10 bases between. The CDR3 spans 14 residues.

This chain uses TRBV30 with TRBJ2-2; 8 bases align to TRBD1. J gave up 1 base and V 6 bases, and 4 bases lay outside the gene matches. This CDR3 comprises 14 residues. The germline CDR1 and CDR2 sequences are GTSNPN and SVGIG (reference sequence). In DNA, the CDR3 is TGTGCCTGTCCCGGGACAGGGAACACCGGGGAGCTGTTTTTT. Translating gives CACPGTGNTGELFF.

This clone was observed a handful of times. The V call is TRBV2, the J call TRBJ1-2; 7 positions agree with TRBD1. CDR1 SNHLY and CDR2 FYNNEI come from the germline V gene. This CDR3 is 14 amino acids long. V was pared by 5 bases and J by 4 bases, with 7 bases of the junction left unmatched. The CDR3 region is CASSLRGRGYGYTF. The CDR3 DNA reads TGTGCCAGCAGTTTGAGGGGGCGCGGCTATGGCTACACCTTC. The full variable domain, its missing parts supplied by reference TRBV2 and TRBJ1-2, is EPEVTQTPSHQVTQMGQEVILRCVPISNHLYFYWYRQILGQKVEFLVSFYNNEISEKSEIFDDQFSVERPDGSNFTLKIRSTKLEDSAMYFCASSLRGRGYGYTFGSGTRLTVV.

This chain connects TRBV6-5 to TRBJ2-2, with TRBD1 identical over 9 bases. Germline CDR1 and CDR2: MNHEY and SVGAGI. CDR3 length equals 16 residues. V dropped 0 bases and J dropped 6; count of bases not matched to a gene: 5. This CDR3 reads CASSYSGTGFSGELFF. In DNA, the CDR3 is TGTGCCAGCAGTTACTCCGGGACAGGGTTCTCCGGGGAGCTGTTTTTT.

V gene TRBV5-3 combines with J gene TRBJ2-5; TRBD1 matches at 8 bases. TRBV5-3 is classed as an ORF, of uncertain function. The trim removed 3 bases at V and 3 bases at J, leaving 7 bases unmatched. The CDR3 runs to 15 residues. This chain's CDR3 is CARSSTDRVEETQYF. The CDR3 DNA reads as TGTGCCAGAAGCTCAACGGACAGGGTCGAAGAGACCCAGTACTTC.

The V gene is TRBV14, the J gene TRBJ1-2, with D hard to call. The CDR3 sequence is 13 residues long. V shed 2 bases and J shed 6 bases, with 10 bases lying between them. The germline V gene encodes CDR1 SGHDN and CDR2 FVKESK. CDR3 protein: CASSQNGRDGYTF. For the CDR3, the DNA is TGTGCCAGCAGCCAAAATGGGAGGGATGGCTACACCTTC.

The genes are TRBV27 and TRBJ1-2; TRBD1 matches 8 bases. The trim removed 5 bases at V and 8 bases at J, leaving 10 bases unmatched. The germline V gene encodes CDR1 MNHEY and CDR2 SMNVEV (reference sequence). The CDR3 runs to 14 residues. This chain's CDR3 is CASSLQGDVGGYTF. In nucleotides, the CDR3 is TGTGCCAGCAGTCTACAGGGGGATGTTGGGGGCTACACCTTC.

This rearrangement joins TRBV2 to TRBJ1-2; D gene unclear. The length of the CDR3 is 14 residues. CDR1 SNHLY and CDR2 FYNNEI come from the germline V gene. Trimming removed 2 bases from V and 0 bases from J, with 7 bases in between. This CDR3 is CASSEIGTNYGYTF. CDR3 coding DNA: TGTGCCAGCAGTGAAATCGGGACTAACTATGGCTACACCTTC.

The chain couples TRBV7-9 to TRBJ2-3; tentative D call: TRBD1 (5 bases). The germline gives CDR1 SEHNR, CDR2 FQNEAQ (reference sequence). The CDR3 is 15 amino acids. With 1 base removed from V and 4 bases from J, the gap between germline ends came to 12 bases. The CDR3: CASSLGDSGPDTQYF. DNA of the CDR3: TGTGCCAGCAGCTTAGGGGATTCAGGGCCAGATACGCAGTATTTT. The whole variable domain, filled in from reference TRBV7-9 and TRBJ2-3, reads DTGVSQNPRHKITKRGQNVTFRCDPISEHNRLYWYRQTLGQGPEFLTYFQNEAQLEKSRLLSDRFSAERPKGSFSTLEIQRTEQGDSAMYLCASSLGDSGPDTQYFGPGTRLTVL.

The chain carries TRBV5-1 and TRBJ1-4; 7 nucleotides agree with TRBD1. CDR1 and CDR2 (germline): SGHRS, YFSETQ. With 4 bases clipped from V and 14 bases from J, the junction kept 8 bases outside the gene matches. The CDR3 has 12 amino acids. Here the CDR3 reads CASSPNDRDLFF. The CDR3 nucleotides are TGCGCCAGCAGCCCAAACGACAGGGACCTGTTTTTT.

The chain has TRBV29-1 and TRBJ1-2; 10 positions agree with TRBD1. Germline trimming cut 2 bases from V and 5 bases from J; bases unmatched to any gene: 11. This CDR3 is built from 16 residues. In germline, CDR1 is SQVTM, CDR2 ANQGSEA. This chain's CDR3 is CSVETGTGALDYGYTF. CDR3 coding DNA: TGCAGCGTTGAAACCGGGACAGGGGCATTGGATTATGGCTACACCTTC. Full variable domain (rest looked up from reference TRBV29-1 and TRBJ1-2): SAVISQKPSRDICQRGTSLTIQCQVDSQVTMMFWYRQQPGQSLTLIATANQGSEATYESGFVIDKFPISRPNLTFSTLTVSNMSPEDSSIYLCSVETGTGALDYGYTFGSGTRLTVV.

The chain employs TRBV9 and TRBJ1-1; 8 bases agree with TRBD1. The CDR3 spans 15 residues. Germline values: CDR1 SGDLS, CDR2 YYNGEE. Losses at the gene ends were 3 bases for V and 2 bases for J; bases not matched to a gene: 6. CDR3 sequence reads: CASSEGTGQNTEAFF. CDR3 nucleotide sequence: TGTGCCAGCAGCGAGGGGACAGGACAAAACACTGAAGCTTTCTTT.

The rearrangement uses TRBV30 and TRBJ1-4, with D unclear. Germline lookup yields CDR1 GTSNPN and CDR2 SVGIG (reference sequence). Trimming shortened V by 0 bases and J by 7 bases, and 9 bases separated the two germline ends. The CDR3 totals 13 residues. The CDR3 DNA sequence: TGTGCCTGGAGTGTGGTAGCGTCTGAAAAACTGTTTTTT. Protein product: CAWSVVASEKLFF.

The rearrangement links TRBV4-2 to TRBJ1-2; TRBD1 matches at 7 bases. Germline V CDR1 and CDR2: LGHNA, YNFKEQ. The CDR3 is 15 residues long. Trimming at V came to 4 bases and at J to 5 bases, leaving 10 bases not matched to a gene. In DNA form, the CDR3 reads TGTGCCAGCAGCCGCACGCCGGGACAGAGTTATGGCTACACCTTC. Protein: CASSRTPGQSYGYTF.